The clone carrying this TCR beta chain has only a few counts. Its specificity is unknown. This sample was included in a study of response to subunit inactivated influenza vaccine. Study observations and caveats: Authors suggested that a seasonal influenza vaccination recruits few new T cells each time.

CDR1 and CDR2 from the germline V gene are SGHRS and YFSETQ. V was clipped by 5 bases and J by 2 bases, with 14 bases between them. The CDR3 extends over 14 amino acids. TCRdb analysed the RT-PCR reads with MiXCR anew, one entry per CDR3 protein. The top ten hold about 26% of the sample, which has about 190,000 distinct CDR3 sequences, under 15% seen once. This specimen was CD8+ T cells sorted from PBMCs, taken 4 to 6 days after vaccination. The clonotype was recovered from a man aged 50 to 60 who received an inactivated influenza vaccine. The J gene is TRBJ2-7, the V gene TRBV5-1, with D perhaps TRBD2 (5 bases). The CDR3 loop reads CASSWAGITYEQYF. Here the CDR3 DNA reads TGCGCCAGCAGTTGGGCCGGGATAACCTACGAGCAGTACTTC.